The clone carrying this T cell receptor (beta chain) was seen only once. The CDR3 consists of 14 residues. Trimming took 5 bases from V and 8 from J, leaving 15 bases between them. Germline values: CDR1 MNHEY, CDR2 SVGAGI. This specimen comes from a study of blood T cell repertoires in COVID-19. On the study more broadly: Sites across the United States, Italy and Spain contributed samples from acute and convalescent COVID-19. In each case, the material was cDNA or gDNA derived from T cells, B-cell-depleted T cells, or PBMCs.

Original processing methods: Estimates of nucleated cell counts were drawn from the amplification of reference gene primers. The table came from immunoSEQ multiplex PCR; TCRdb's copy has only in-frame clones and leaves some out. The DNA gave D and trimming, while V, J and clone size come from that table. The sample lists some 90,000 clones, around 88% occurring once. This rearrangement joins TRBV6-5 to TRBJ1-4, with D perhaps TRBD1 (6 bases). The sample was peripheral blood. This receptor was identified in a woman in her fifties or sixties with COVID-19, enrolled during active disease. DNA for the CDR3: TGTGCCAGCAGTCGAACAGGGTTTGGGGAAAAACTGTTTTTT. Translating it yields CASSRTGFGEKLFF.